Described below is a single T cell receptor (beta chain) sequence and its context. The antigen remains undetermined. The source of the sample is a study of beta chain features in type 1 diabetes. The overall study: Sorted cell examination encompassed under 130 million cells across all samples. Study-wide findings and caveats: Relative to healthy donors, patients appeared to have naive, central memory and Treg TCRB repertoires that were more similar.

J gave up 0 bases and V 4 bases, and 7 bases lay outside the gene matches. The CDR3 is 16 residues long. Germline V lookup: CDR1 SGDLS, CDR2 YYNGEE. The isolated RNA, all of it, was reverse transcribed, so expressed TCRB transcripts were what got sequenced. TCRdb's table, derived via immunoSEQ multiplex PCR, lists solely in-frame clones and lacks some. This repertoire shows around 350,000 clones, 10% to 15% found once; its top ten account for 0.015% to 0.02%. Heparinised blood was drawn once per donor, averaging around 110 mL. Isolation of CD4+ naive, central memory, regulatory and stem cell-like memory cells was achieved by sorting via CD45RO/CCR7/CD25/CD127/CD95/CD27.

Sequences were obtained from naive CD4+ T cells from blood. The chain uses TRBV9 and TRBJ2-7; 10 bases fit TRBD2. The TCR comes from a man aged 18 to 35 in good health. For the CDR3, the DNA is TGTGCCAGCAGCCCCCCGACTAGCGGGCTCTCCTACGAGCAGTACTTC. It encodes CASSPPTSGLSYEQYF.